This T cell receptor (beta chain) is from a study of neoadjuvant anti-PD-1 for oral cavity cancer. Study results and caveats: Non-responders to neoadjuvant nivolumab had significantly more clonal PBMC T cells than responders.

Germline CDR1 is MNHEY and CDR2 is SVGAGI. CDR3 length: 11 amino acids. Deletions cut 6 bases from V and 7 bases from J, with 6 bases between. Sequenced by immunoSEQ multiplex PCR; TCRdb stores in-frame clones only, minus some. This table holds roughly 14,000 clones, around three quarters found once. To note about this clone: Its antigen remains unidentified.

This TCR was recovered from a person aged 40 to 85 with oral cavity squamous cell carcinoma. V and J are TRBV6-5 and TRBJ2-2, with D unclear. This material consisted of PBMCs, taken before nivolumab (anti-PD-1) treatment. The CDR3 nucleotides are TGTGCCAGCAGAGGGTTCGGGGAGCTGTTTTTT. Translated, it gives CASRGFGELFF.